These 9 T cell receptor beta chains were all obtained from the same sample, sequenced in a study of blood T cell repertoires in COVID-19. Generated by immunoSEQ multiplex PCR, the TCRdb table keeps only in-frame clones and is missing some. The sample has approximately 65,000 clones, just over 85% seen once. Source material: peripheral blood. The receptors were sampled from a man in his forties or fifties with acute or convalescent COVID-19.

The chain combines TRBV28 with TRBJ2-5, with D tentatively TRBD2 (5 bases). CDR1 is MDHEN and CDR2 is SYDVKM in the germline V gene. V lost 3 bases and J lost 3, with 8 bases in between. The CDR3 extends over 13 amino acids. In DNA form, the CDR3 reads TGTGCCAGCAGTTTCTGGCGGGAAGAGACCCAGTACTTC. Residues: CASSFWREETQYF.

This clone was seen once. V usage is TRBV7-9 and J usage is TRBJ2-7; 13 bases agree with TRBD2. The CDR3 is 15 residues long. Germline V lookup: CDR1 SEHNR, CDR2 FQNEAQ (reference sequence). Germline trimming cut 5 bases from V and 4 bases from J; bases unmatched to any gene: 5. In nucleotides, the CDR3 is TGTGCCAGCAGCCAGACTAGCGGGAGGCTATACGAGCAGTACTTC. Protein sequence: CASSQTSGRLYEQYF.

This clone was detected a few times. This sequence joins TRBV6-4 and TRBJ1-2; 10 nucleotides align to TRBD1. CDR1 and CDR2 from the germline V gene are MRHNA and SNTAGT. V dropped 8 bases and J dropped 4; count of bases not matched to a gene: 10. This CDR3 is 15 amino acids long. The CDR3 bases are TGTGCCAGCGCCCCCGGGACAGGGGTTCTCTATGGCTACACCTTC. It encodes CASAPGTGVLYGYTF.

CDR3 coding DNA: TGTGCCAGCAGCTTACCCAGCGGGAGGAACTACAATGAGCAGTTCTTC. This encodes CASSLPSGRNYNEQFF. The rearrangement uses TRBV7-9 and TRBJ2-1, with 9 bases lining up with TRBD2. The CDR3 contains 16 residues. Trimming at V came to 2 bases and at J to 3 bases, leaving 5 bases not matched to a gene. Germline V gene data show CDR1 as SEHNR and CDR2 as FQNEAQ (reference sequence).

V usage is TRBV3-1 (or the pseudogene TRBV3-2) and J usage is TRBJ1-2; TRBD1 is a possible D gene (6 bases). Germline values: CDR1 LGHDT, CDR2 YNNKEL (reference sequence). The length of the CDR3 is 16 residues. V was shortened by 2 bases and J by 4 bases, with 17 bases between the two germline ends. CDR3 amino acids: CASSQSRGSGGYGYTF. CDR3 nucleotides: TGTGCCAGCAGCCAAAGCAGGGGTTCCGGCGGCTATGGCTACACCTTC.

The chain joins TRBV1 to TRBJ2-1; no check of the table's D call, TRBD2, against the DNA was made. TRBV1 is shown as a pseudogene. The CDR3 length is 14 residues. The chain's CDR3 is CTSSQTLGPDEQFF. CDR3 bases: TGCACCAGCAGCCAGACTCTAGGTCCCGATGAGCAGTTCTTC.

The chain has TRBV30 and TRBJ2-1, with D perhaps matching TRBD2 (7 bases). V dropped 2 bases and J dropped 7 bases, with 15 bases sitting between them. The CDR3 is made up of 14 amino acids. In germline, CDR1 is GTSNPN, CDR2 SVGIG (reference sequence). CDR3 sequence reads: CAWSREGVRNEQFF. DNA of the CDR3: TGTGCCTGGAGTAGGGAGGGGGTGAGGAATGAGCAGTTCTTC.

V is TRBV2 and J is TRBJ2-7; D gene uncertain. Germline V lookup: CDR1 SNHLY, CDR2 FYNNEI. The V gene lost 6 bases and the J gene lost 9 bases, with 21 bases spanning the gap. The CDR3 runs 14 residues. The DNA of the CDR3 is TGTGCCAGCAGGACCGAGGCGGCGAATCCCCTGCAGTACTTC. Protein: CASRTEAANPLQYF.

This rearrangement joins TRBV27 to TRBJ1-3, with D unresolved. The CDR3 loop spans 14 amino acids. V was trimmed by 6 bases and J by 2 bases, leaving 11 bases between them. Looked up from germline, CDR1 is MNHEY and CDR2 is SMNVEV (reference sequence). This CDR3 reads CASRPTLTGNTIYF. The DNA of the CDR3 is TGTGCCAGCAGGCCGACTTTGACTGGAAACACCATATATTTT.